A selection of T cell receptor beta chains follows, all from one sample in a study of cytomegalovirus exposure and HLA in healthy donors. Using immunoSEQ multiplex PCR, the repertoire was profiled, and TCRdb retains in-frame clones only, with some absent. This table holds 110,000 or so clones, over 65% found once. Sequenced sample: PBMCs. The source is a woman in her late teens or twenties in good health and CMV-seronegative. Both conserved end residues are part of each CDR3. A D gene is named only where the DNA matches it firmly. Clone size is shown for a subset of rows, as once, few, many or a class of expanded clone.

TRBV6-5	-	TRBJ1-2	TRBD1	TGTGCCAGCAGACAACCGGGACAGGGTAACTATGGCTACACCTTC	CASRQPGQGNYGYTF
TRBV12-5	-	TRBJ2-7	-	TGTGCTAGTGGCCAGAACACAGGGAGTGAGCAGTACTTC	CASGQNTGSEQYF
TRBV4-2	-	TRBJ2-3	TRBD2	TGTGCCAGCAGCCAATCAAGCGGGGGTGTAGATACGCAGTATTTT	CASSQSSGGVDTQYF
TRBV9	once	TRBJ2-7	-	TGTGCCAGCAGCGTACGATCCGGGACTGCCTCCTACGAGCAGTACTTC	CASSVRSGTASYEQYF
TRBV6-5	-	TRBJ1-2	TRBD1	TGTGCCAGCAGTTACTCCCCCCGGACAGGGGTTGATGGCTACACCTTC	CASSYSPRTGVDGYTF
TRBV19	-	TRBJ1-1	-	TGTGCCAGTAGTCTTCAGGGTTTTCTAGGCACTGAAGCTTTCTTT	CASSLQGFLGTEAFF
TRBV7-8	-	TRBJ2-7	-	TGTGCCAGCAGCTTAAGAGTTCCGGTAGTAGCCTACGAGCAGTACTTC	CASSLRVPVVAYEQYF
TRBV9	-	TRBJ2-1	-	TGTGCCAGCAGCGACCCCCGGGACACGATAATCTCCAATGAGCAGTTCTTC	CASSDPRDTIISNEQFF
TRBV7-9	-	TRBJ2-5	TRBD2	TGTGCCAGCAGCCCTGGGACTAGCGGGAGCCAAGAGACCCAGTACTTC	CASSPGTSGSQETQYF
TRBV6-6	-	TRBJ2-3	-	TGTGCCAGCAGTCGTTCAGGCACAGATACGCAGTATTTT	CASSRSGTDTQYF